This T cell receptor beta chain was found in a study of blood T cell repertoires in COVID-19. Study context: Acute and convalescent COVID-19 specimens originated in the United States, Italy and Spain.

Germline trimming cut 2 bases from V and 3 bases from J; bases unmatched to any gene: 12. Germline loops: CDR1 SGHRS, CDR2 YFSETQ. The CDR3 runs 17 residues. The repertoire was sequenced with immunoSEQ multiplex PCR; TCRdb's copy has only in-frame clones and lacks some. The sample lists 65,000 to 75,000 clones, roughly 74% seen once, with 15% to 17% in the top ten. The receptor's source is a human donor in a cohort sampled during active COVID-19. Specimen: peripheral blood. The V call is TRBV5-1, the J call TRBJ2-5; TRBD2 aligns across 8 bases. CDR3 coding DNA: TGCGCCAGCAGCTTTGATCCCCCGGGACTAGGGGAAGAGACCCAGTACTTC. It is translated as CASSFDPPGLGEETQYF.